Following are 30 T cell receptor beta chains from one sample sequenced in a study of OX40 agonist ivuxolimab in advanced cancers. Sequencing used immunoSEQ multiplex PCR; TCRdb keeps in-frame clones, though not all of them. The sample shows 100,000 or so clones, 75% to 90% of them seen only once. The specimen comprised CD4+ or CD8+ T cells sorted from blood, sampled in a trial of the OX40 agonist ivuxolimab. The receptors originated from an adult with an advanced solid tumor such as melanoma, head and neck, liver or kidney cancer.

The J gene is TRBJ1-2, the V gene TRBV27; D is unclear. Germline values: CDR1 MNHEY, CDR2 SMNVEV (reference sequence). Trimming shortened V by 4 bases and J by 1 base, and 10 bases separated the two germline ends. This CDR3 has 14 amino acids. The DNA of the CDR3 is TGTGCCAGCAGTTACTCGACACATAACTATGGCTACACCTTC. Translating gives CASSYSTHNYGYTF.

The rearrangement links TRBV4-1 to TRBJ1-2; 7 bases line up with TRBD1. V was clipped by 1 base and J by 6 bases; unmatched bases: 5. CDR1 and CDR2 (germline): MGHRA, YSYEKL. This CDR3 region has 14 residues. CDR3 in amino acids: CASSQGSTGDGYTF. DNA for the CDR3: TGCGCCAGCAGCCAAGGTTCCACAGGGGATGGCTACACCTTC.

This chain links TRBV7-3 with TRBJ1-1; weak D call: TRBD1 (6 bases). This CDR3 region has 14 residues. V dropped 3 bases and J dropped 5 bases, with 13 bases sitting between them. In germline, CDR1 is SGHTA, CDR2 FQGTGA. DNA of the CDR3: TGTGCCAGCAGCTTTGCCGGGGGCCTAACTGAAGCTTTCTTT. This sequence encodes CASSFAGGLTEAFF.

The chain links TRBV5-1 to TRBJ2-1, with D perhaps TRBD2 (5 bases). V was shortened by 1 base and J by 3 bases, with 14 bases between the two germline ends. Per the germline V gene, CDR1 is SGHRS and CDR2 is YFSETQ. The CDR3 contains 16 residues. CDR3 DNA: TGCGCCAGCAGCTTGTTACGGGCGGGTAGCTACAATGAGCAGTTCTTC. Translation: CASSLLRAGSYNEQFF. Drawing the rest from reference TRBV5-1 and TRBJ2-1, the complete variable domain is KAGVTQTPRYLIKTRGQQVTLSCSPISGHRSVSWYQQTPGQGLQFLFEYFSETQRNKGNFPGRFSGRQFSNSRSEMNVSTLELGDSALYLCASSLLRAGSYNEQFFGPGTRLTVL.

The chain couples TRBV5-4 to TRBJ1-4, with 7 bases identical to TRBD1. This CDR3 contains 13 residues. The germline gives CDR1 SGHNT, CDR2 YYREEE (reference sequence). Trimming took 4 bases from V and 10 from J; bases not matched to a gene: 7. Written as DNA, the CDR3 is TGTGCCAGCAGCCCTGGACAGGATGGAAAACTGTTTTTT. Amino acids: CASSPGQDGKLFF.

The chain is built from TRBV30 and TRBJ2-7, with D tentatively TRBD1 or TRBD2 (6 bases each). The CDR3 consists of 13 residues. V dropped 2 bases and J dropped 3 bases, with 11 bases sitting between them. The germline gives CDR1 GTSNPN, CDR2 SVGIG (reference sequence). This CDR3 is CAWSRGQNYEQYF. DNA of the CDR3: TGTGCCTGGAGTCGGGGGCAGAACTACGAGCAGTACTTC.

V and J are TRBV5-4 and TRBJ2-2; no reliable D call. The CDR3 loop spans 14 amino acids. V lost 0 bases, J lost 2 bases, and 5 bases lay in between. Germline V gives CDR1 SGHNT, CDR2 YYREEE (reference sequence). In DNA form, the CDR3 reads TGTGCCAGCAGCTTGGTGGGAAACACCGGGGAGCTGTTTTTT. Its protein is CASSLVGNTGELFF. Full variable domain (missing parts from reference TRBV5-4 and TRBJ2-2): ETGVTQSPTHLIKTRGQQVTLRCSSQSGHNTVSWYQQALGQGPQFIFQYYREEENGRGNFPPRFSGLQFPNYSSELNVNALELDDSALYLCASSLVGNTGELFFGEGSRLTVL.

This chain links TRBV19 with TRBJ2-1; 7 nucleotides match TRBD2. In germline, CDR1 is LNHDA, CDR2 SQIVND (reference sequence). Trimming at V came to 3 bases and at J to 9 bases, leaving 5 bases not matched to a gene. The CDR3 is 13 residues long. The CDR3 here is CASSIRGRVEQFF. CDR3 nucleotide sequence: TGTGCCAGTAGTATCCGGGGGAGGGTTGAGCAGTTCTTC.

The rearrangement links TRBV4-2 to TRBJ1-5, with D possibly being TRBD1 (6 bases). Germline CDR1 reads LGHNA; CDR2 reads YNFKEQ. The length of the CDR3 is 16 residues. The V end was cut by 0 bases, the J end by 9 bases, with 18 bases between. CDR3 DNA sequence: TGTGCCAGCAGCCAAGATCTGACAGGTGGACGGTGGCCCCAGCATTTT. It encodes CASSQDLTGGRWPQHF.

A single count supports this clone. V and J are TRBV6-1 and TRBJ1-1, with 8 bases fitting TRBD1. CDR1 MNHNS and CDR2 SASEGT come from the germline V gene. The CDR3 runs 14 residues. The junction had 7 bases not matched to a gene; V was cut back by 5 bases and J by 5 bases. CDR3 coding DNA: TGTGCCAGCAGTCCAAACAGGGGGGGAACTGAAGCTTTCTTT. Protein: CASSPNRGGTEAFF.

In DNA form, the CDR3 reads TGTGCCAGCAGTGATTGGACGTACGAGCAGTACTTC. Amino acids: CASSDWTYEQYF. This chain uses TRBV2 with TRBJ2-7; D is ambiguous. V dropped 3 bases and J dropped 4 bases, with 7 bases sitting between them. The length of the CDR3 is 12 residues. The germline V gene encodes CDR1 SNHLY and CDR2 FYNNEI.

The chain carries TRBV5-1 and TRBJ2-7; 12 bases are a match to TRBD2. The CDR3 is 18 residues long. The V gene end was trimmed by 2 bases and the J gene end by 2 bases; junction bases not matched to a gene: 11. Germline loops: CDR1 SGHRS, CDR2 YFSETQ. CDR3 DNA sequence: TGCGCCAGCAGCTTCGGACTAGCGGGGATTCCCCTCCCCTACGAGCAGTACTTC. Its translation: CASSFGLAGIPLPYEQYF.

The rearrangement uses TRBV6-1 and TRBJ2-4; 12 bases line up with TRBD2. V shed 4 bases, J shed 2 bases, and the junction held 12 bases outside the gene matches. This CDR3 spans 19 amino acids. Germline-derived CDR1 and CDR2 are MNHNS and SASEGT. CDR3 loop: CASSGKMTSGGLTKNIQYF. As DNA, the CDR3 is TGTGCCAGCAGTGGGAAGATGACTAGCGGGGGCCTCACCAAAAACATTCAGTACTTC.

V and J are TRBV30 and TRBJ1-2, with 7 bases that match TRBD1. This CDR3 has 12 amino acids. Germline V CDR1 and CDR2: GTSNPN, SVGIG (reference sequence). The V gene end was trimmed by 4 bases and the J gene end by 2 bases; junction bases not matched to a gene: 1. CDR3: CAWTGGNYGYTF. CDR3 bases: TGTGCCTGGACAGGGGGGAACTATGGCTACACCTTC.

This clone was detected only once. The same CDR3 is also encoded by other DNA sequences in this sample. The genes are TRBV25-1 and TRBJ1-6, with unresolved D. The germline V gene has CDR1 MGHDK and CDR2 SYGVNS. The CDR3 totals 16 residues. Trimming cost V 9 bases and J 10 bases, with 25 bases left between them. DNA of the CDR3: TGTGCCAGTACCCCCGGGTTATTCGGTGTTCCCTCACCCCTCCACTTT. Encoded protein: CASTPGLFGVPSPLHF.

The chain links TRBV5-1 to TRBJ2-2, with no clear D. V lost 4 bases, J lost 8 bases, and 12 bases lay in between. The CDR3 spans 13 residues. CDR1 and CDR2 (germline): SGHRS, YFSETQ. The CDR3 DNA reads TGCGCCAGCAGCAGGGTAACGGGTGGGGAGCTGTTTTTT. It yields the protein CASSRVTGGELFF.

In its sample, this clone was seen once. The chain couples TRBV7-9 to TRBJ2-1; the match to TRBD2 covers 8 bases. The CDR3 extends over 15 amino acids. Losses at the gene ends were 4 bases for V and 7 bases for J; bases not matched to a gene: 9. CDR1 and CDR2 from the germline V gene are SEHNR and FQNEAQ (reference sequence). CDR3 loop: CASSYPGGVGNEQFF. CDR3 bases: TGTGCCAGCAGCTACCCGGGGGGGGTGGGTAATGAGCAGTTCTTC.

The rearrangement joins TRBV19 to TRBJ1-5; a possible D gene is TRBD1 (5 bases). Deletions cut 3 bases from V and 2 bases from J, with 14 bases between. From germline, CDR1 is LNHDA and CDR2 SQIVND (reference sequence). The CDR3 length is 16 residues. CDR3 sequence: CASSIPSGKGNQPQHF. CDR3 nucleotides: TGTGCCAGTAGTATCCCGTCAGGGAAGGGCAATCAGCCCCAGCATTTT.

The chain's CDR3 is CASSLRSTSGRYDEQFF. The CDR3 DNA follows: TGTGCCAGCAGCTTAAGATCTACTAGCGGGAGGTACGATGAGCAGTTCTTC. The rearrangement uses TRBV7-9 and TRBJ2-1; 12 bases line up with TRBD2. The CDR3 is 17 amino acids. Germline loops: CDR1 SEHNR, CDR2 FQNEAQ (reference sequence). V lost 2 bases to trimming and J lost 8 bases; unmatched junction nucleotides: 10. Filled out from reference TRBV7-9 and TRBJ2-1, the complete variable domain reads DTGVSQNPRHKITKRGQNVTFRCDPISEHNRLYWYRQTLGQGPEFLTYFQNEAQLEKSRLLSDRFSAERPKGSFSTLEIQRTEQGDSAMYLCASSLRSTSGRYDEQFFGPGTRLTVL.

The chain joins TRBV5-1 to TRBJ1-2, with D possibly TRBD1 on 6 matching bases. This CDR3 region has 17 residues. The V and J ends lost 0 bases and 0 bases respectively, with 15 bases between them. CDR1 SGHRS and CDR2 YFSETQ come from the germline V gene. The CDR3 reads CASSLGRVGGPNYGYTF. CDR3 DNA sequence: TGCGCCAGCAGCTTGGGTCGCGTCGGGGGCCCTAACTATGGCTACACCTTC.

The chain couples TRBV7-2 to TRBJ1-2; 7 nucleotides agree with TRBD1. Germline CDR1 SGHTA, CDR2 FQGNSA. Unmatched junction bases numbered 7, after V lost 5 bases and J lost 4 bases. The CDR3 covers 14 residues. For the CDR3, the DNA is TGTGCCAGCAGCACCCAGGGGGGTCCCTATGGCTACACCTTC. As protein: CASSTQGGPYGYTF.

The CDR3 loop reads CASQGRTGIFHF. CDR3 in DNA: TGTGCCAGTCAGGGACGGACAGGGATATTTCATTTT. The gene calls are TRBV2 and TRBJ1-5; 8 nucleotides match TRBD1. Trimming cost V 9 bases and J 16 bases; bases outside gene matches: 14. This CDR3 spans 12 amino acids. Germline CDR1 and CDR2: SNHLY and FYNNEI.

The chain employs TRBV5-1 and TRBJ1-1, with a weak D call TRBD1 (5 bases). The germline V gene encodes CDR1 SGHRS and CDR2 YFSETQ. The CDR3 is 13 residues long. Trimming removed 5 bases at V and 6 bases at J, with 14 bases between. In DNA form, the CDR3 reads TGCGCCAGCAGTTCACCAGGGTTTCCTGAAGCTTTCTTT. Amino acids: CASSSPGFPEAFF.

J is TRBJ2-5 and V is TRBV19; the match to TRBD2 covers 12 bases. Trimming took 6 bases from V and 5 from J; bases not matched to a gene: 7. The CDR3 contains 15 residues. Germline values: CDR1 LNHDA, CDR2 SQIVND (reference sequence). CDR3 in amino acids: CASSRRTSGTETQYF. In DNA form, the CDR3 reads TGTGCCAGTAGCCGCCGGACTAGCGGGACGGAGACCCAGTACTTC.

The chain links TRBV7-3 to TRBJ2-3, with a tentative D call TRBD1 (5 bases). V lost 3 bases to trimming and J lost 1 base, with 11 bases between them. This CDR3 is built from 15 residues. In germline, CDR1 is SGHTA, CDR2 FQGTGA. Written as DNA, the CDR3 is TGTGCCAGCAGCTTTATTACAGGTCGCACAGATACGCAGTATTTT. It specifies CASSFITGRTDTQYF.

The chain couples TRBV5-6 to TRBJ2-5; D is ambiguous. The CDR3 sequence is 11 residues long. V lost 0 bases to trimming and J lost 5 bases, with 2 bases between them. CDR1 is SGHDT and CDR2 is YYEEEE in the germline V gene. The CDR3 DNA reads as TGTGCCAGCAGCTTGGCTGAGACCCAGTACTTC. Residues: CASSLAETQYF. The variable domain in full, with the rest retrieved from reference TRBV5-6 and TRBJ2-5, is DAGVTQSPTHLIKTRGQQVTLRCSPKSGHDTVSWYQQALGQGPQFIFQYYEEEERQRGNFPDRFSGHQFPNYSSELNVNALLLGDSALYLCASSLAETQYFGPGTRLLVL.

This chain connects TRBV19 to TRBJ2-5; a possible D gene is TRBD2 (6 bases). CDR3 length equals 14 residues. Germline lookup yields CDR1 LNHDA and CDR2 SQIVND (reference sequence). V gave up 1 base and J gave up 5 bases, with 11 bases separating them. CDR3 loop: CASSIAGVDETQYF. The CDR3 nucleotides are TGTGCCAGTAGTATAGCGGGAGTCGATGAGACCCAGTACTTC.

The chain employs TRBV19 and TRBJ2-4, with 14 bases matching TRBD2. Germline CDR1 reads LNHDA; CDR2 reads SQIVND (reference sequence). This CDR3 contains 19 residues. Trimming removed 3 bases from V and 3 bases from J; junction bases left unmatched: 10. CDR3 DNA: TGTGCCAGTAGTATTCGAAGACTAGCGGGGGGGTTGGGCAAAAACATTCAGTACTTC. Translation: CASSIRRLAGGLGKNIQYF.

The CDR3 sequence: CASGQRGAGGNTIYF. DNA for the CDR3: TGTGCCAGCGGCCAGCGGGGGGCGGGTGGAAACACCATATATTTT. The chain combines TRBV27 with TRBJ1-3; possible D gene TRBD1, 6 bases. This CDR3 is 15 amino acids long. Trimming removed 8 bases from V and 3 bases from J, with 17 bases in between. Germline assignment: CDR1 MNHEY and CDR2 SMNVEV (reference sequence).

V is TRBV30 and J is TRBJ1-2; D is ambiguous. CDR1 GTSNPN and CDR2 SVGIG come from the germline V gene (reference sequence). The CDR3 sequence is 12 residues long. V lost 4 bases, J lost 1 base, and 7 bases lay in between. Written as DNA, the CDR3 is TGTGCCTGGACAGGCGATAACTATGGCTACACCTTC. Encoded protein: CAWTGDNYGYTF.